This T cell receptor (beta chain) was sequenced during a study of immune reconstitution after stem cell transplant in scleroderma. In TCRdb, the RT-PCR reads were re-called with MiXCR into one record per CDR3 protein. The table records fewer than 2,000 distinct CDR3 sequences, about a sixth of them present only once. The TCR sequence derives from a female donor with systemic sclerosis. The sample was acquired before or after autologous hematopoietic stem cell transplantation (not recorded which).

The CDR3 DNA reads TGTGCCAGCTTACGCTCCCGGGAGCCCTCTGGGGCCAACGTCCTGACTTTC. Translating it yields CASLRSREPSGANVLTF. The V call is TRBV18, the J call TRBJ2-6; D perhaps matches TRBD2 (6 bases). Germline V CDR1 and CDR2: KGHSH, LQKENI. Trimming stripped 7 bases from V and 0 bases from J, with 16 bases between. The CDR3 runs to 17 residues. Filled out from reference TRBV18 and TRBJ2-6, the complete variable domain reads NAGVMQNPRHLVRRRGQEARLRCSPMKGHSHVYWYRQLPEEGLKFMVYLQKENIIDESGMPKERFSAEFPKEGPSILRIQQVVRGDSAAYFCASLRSREPSGANVLTFGAGSRLTVL.